This TCR beta chain emerged from a study of T cells in Graves' hyperthyroidism and ophthalmopathy. Overall study findings and caveats: Expanded thyroid clonotypes (above 0.001) were mostly also found in blood.

Using around 10 ml of fresh peripheral blood, PBMCs were prepared. The CDR3 length is 16 residues. V was clipped by 4 bases and J by 6 bases, with 16 bases between them. CDR1 and CDR2 from the germline V gene are MNHNS and SASEGT. This clonotype turned up a few times. Its matching antigen is unknown. Amplification yielded TCR beta CDR3 regions, with RNA transcripts as the source. HTBI primers were used for first-round RT-PCR of the TCR CDR3. TCRdb re-derived calls from the multiplex PCR reads in MiXCR, one entry per CDR3 protein. The table shows nearly 600,000 distinct CDR3 sequences, with 12% to 15% occurring only once.

The sequence came from a woman between 18 and 29 years old with Graves' ophthalmopathy. The sequenced material came from blood. The chain employs TRBV6-1 and TRBJ1-6, with TRBD1 as a possible D gene (5 bases). CDR3 region: CASSAPVRAVNSPLHF. For the CDR3, the DNA is TGTGCCAGCAGTGCTCCGGTCAGGGCTGTTAATTCACCCCTCCACTTT.